The rows below give T cell receptor beta chains drawn from one sample of a study of blood T cell repertoires in COVID-19. The protocol was immunoSEQ multiplex PCR, while the TCRdb copy is restricted to in-frame clones and leaves out a portion. The sample includes a few hundred thousand clones, roughly 87% of them seen just once. The sequencing sample was made of PBMCs or T cells enriched from blood (not recorded which). These receptors all come from a woman under 40 who had recovered from COVID-19. CDR3s include the opening cysteine and the closing phenylalanine or tryptophan. Each record gives: J gene, clone size, V gene, D gene, CDR3 protein, CDR3 DNA. D genes are given only for firm matches. For some rows the clone size is stated as once, few or many, or as a class when expanded; others skip it.

TRBJ1-3 | - | TRBV28 | - | CASSPVAGGRNTIYF | TGTGCCAGCAGCCCGGTGGCTGGAGGGCGAAACACCATATATTTT
TRBJ1-2 | once | TRBV7-6 | - | CASSSGGSYGYTF | TGTGCCAGCAGCTCCGGGGGAAGCTATGGCTACACCTTC
TRBJ1-5 | - | TRBV2 | - | CASKGSASNQPQHF | TGTGCCAGCAAAGGAAGCGCGAGCAATCAGCCCCAGCATTTT
TRBJ2-3 | - | TRBV7-2 | - | CASSLEALPSDTQYF | TGTGCCAGCAGCTTAGAAGCACTACCCTCAGATACGCAGTATTTT
TRBJ1-3 | - | TRBV15 | TRBD1 | CATASRGQPVFHSGNTIYF | TGTGCCACCGCATCTAGGGGACAGCCCGTCTTCCACTCTGGAAACACCATATATTTT
TRBJ1-6 | - | TRBV7-8 | - | CASSSHLKQSSYNSPLHF | TGTGCCAGCAGCTCGCATCTGAAACAGAGCTCCTATAATTCACCCCTCCACTTT
TRBJ1-3 | - | TRBV4-1 | - | CASLQTPGTKNTIYF | TGCGCCAGCCTGCAAACTCCGGGAACGAAAAACACCATATATTTT
TRBJ1-6 | - | TRBV10-2 | TRBD1 | CASSEWGDRPGYNSPLHF | TGCGCCAGCAGTGAGTGGGGGGACAGACCCGGCTATAATTCACCCCTCCACTTT
TRBJ2-5 | once | TRBV4-2 | - | CASSQAGAQETQYF | TGTGCCAGCAGCCAGGCGGGGGCCCAAGAGACCCAGTACTTC
TRBJ2-7 | - | TRBV6-6 | - | CASSYSLTDEQYF | TGTGCCAGCAGTTATTCCTTGACAGACGAGCAGTACTTC
TRBJ1-2 | - | TRBV28 | - | CASSLSLEAGPGGYTF | TGTGCCAGCAGTTTATCCCTCGAGGCGGGACCGGGCGGCTACACCTTC
TRBJ2-7 | - | TRBV9 | - | CASSVGSGDEQYF | TGTGCCAGCAGCGTAGGTTCAGGGGACGAGCAGTACTTC
TRBJ2-1 | once | TRBV28 | - | CASTPDQRLGEQFF | TGTGCCAGCACCCCCGACCAGCGGCTCGGTGAGCAGTTCTTC
TRBJ2-7 | once | TRBV28 | - | CASSSTEAYEQYF | TGTGCCAGCAGTTCGACAGAGGCCTACGAGCAGTACTTC
TRBJ2-2 | - | TRBV10-3 | - | CAISERTDLTTGELFF | TGTGCCATCAGTGAGCGGACAGACCTTACCACCGGGGAGCTGTTTTTT
TRBJ2-2 | once | TRBV5-1 | TRBD2 | CASSFGLAANTGELFF | TGCGCCAGCAGCTTTGGCCTAGCGGCCAACACCGGGGAGCTGTTTTTT